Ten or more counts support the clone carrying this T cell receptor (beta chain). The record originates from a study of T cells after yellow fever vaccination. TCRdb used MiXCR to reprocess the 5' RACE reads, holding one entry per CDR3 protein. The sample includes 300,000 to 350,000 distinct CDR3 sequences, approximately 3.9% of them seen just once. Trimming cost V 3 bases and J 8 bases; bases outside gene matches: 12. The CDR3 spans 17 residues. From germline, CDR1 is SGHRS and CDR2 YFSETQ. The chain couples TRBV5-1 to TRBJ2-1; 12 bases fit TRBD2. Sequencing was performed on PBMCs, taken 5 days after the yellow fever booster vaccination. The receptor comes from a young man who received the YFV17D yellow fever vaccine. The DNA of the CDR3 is TGCGCCAGCAGCTGGGGCTCGACTAGCGGGGGATTCGATGAGCAGTTCTTC. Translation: CASSWGSTSGGFDEQFF.